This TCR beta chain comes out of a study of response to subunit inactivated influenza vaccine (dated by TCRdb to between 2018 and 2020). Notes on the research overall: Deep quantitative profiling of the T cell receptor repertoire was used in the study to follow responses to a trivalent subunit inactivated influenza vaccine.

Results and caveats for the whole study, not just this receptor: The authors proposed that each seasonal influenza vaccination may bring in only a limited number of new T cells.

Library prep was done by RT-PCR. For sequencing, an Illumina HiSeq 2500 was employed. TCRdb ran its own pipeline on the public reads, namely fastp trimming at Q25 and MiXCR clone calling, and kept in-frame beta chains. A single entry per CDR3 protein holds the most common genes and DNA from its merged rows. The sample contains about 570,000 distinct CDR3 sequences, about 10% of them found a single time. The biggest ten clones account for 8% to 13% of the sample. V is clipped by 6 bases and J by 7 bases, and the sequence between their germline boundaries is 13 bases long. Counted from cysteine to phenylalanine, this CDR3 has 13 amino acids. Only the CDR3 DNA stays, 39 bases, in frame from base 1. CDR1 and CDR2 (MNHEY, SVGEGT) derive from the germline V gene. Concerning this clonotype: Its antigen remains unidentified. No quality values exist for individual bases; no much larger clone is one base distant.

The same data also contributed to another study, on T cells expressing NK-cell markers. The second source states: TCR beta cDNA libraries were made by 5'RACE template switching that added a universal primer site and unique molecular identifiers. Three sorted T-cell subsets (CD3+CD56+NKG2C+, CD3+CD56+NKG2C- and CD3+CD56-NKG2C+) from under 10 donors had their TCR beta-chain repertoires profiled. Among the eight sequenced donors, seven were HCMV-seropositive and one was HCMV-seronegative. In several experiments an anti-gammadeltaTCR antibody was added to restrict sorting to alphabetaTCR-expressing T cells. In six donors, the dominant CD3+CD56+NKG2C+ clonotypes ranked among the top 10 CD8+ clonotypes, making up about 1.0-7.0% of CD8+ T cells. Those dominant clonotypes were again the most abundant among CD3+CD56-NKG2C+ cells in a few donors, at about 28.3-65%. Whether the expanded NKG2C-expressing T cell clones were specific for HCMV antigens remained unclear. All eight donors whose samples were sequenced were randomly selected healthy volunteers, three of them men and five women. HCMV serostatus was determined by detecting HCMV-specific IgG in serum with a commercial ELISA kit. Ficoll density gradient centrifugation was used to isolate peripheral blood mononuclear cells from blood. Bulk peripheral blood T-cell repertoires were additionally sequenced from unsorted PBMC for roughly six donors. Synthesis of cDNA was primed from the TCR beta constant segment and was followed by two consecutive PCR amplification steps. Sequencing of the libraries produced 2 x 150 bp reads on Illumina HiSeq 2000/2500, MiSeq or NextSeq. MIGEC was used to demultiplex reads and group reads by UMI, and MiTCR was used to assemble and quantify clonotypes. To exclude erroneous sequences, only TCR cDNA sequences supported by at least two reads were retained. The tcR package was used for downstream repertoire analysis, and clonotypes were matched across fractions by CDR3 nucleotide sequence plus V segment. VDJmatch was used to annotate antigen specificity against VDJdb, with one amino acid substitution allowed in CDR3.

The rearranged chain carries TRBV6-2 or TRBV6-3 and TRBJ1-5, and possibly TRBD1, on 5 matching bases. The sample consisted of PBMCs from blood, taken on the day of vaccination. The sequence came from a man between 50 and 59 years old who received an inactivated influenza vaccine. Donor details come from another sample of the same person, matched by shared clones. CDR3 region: CASSPQVRQPQHF. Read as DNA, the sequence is TGTGCCAGCAGCCCACAGGTGCGACAGCCCCAGCATTTT.